This passage covers 9 T cell receptor beta chains from one sample sequenced in a study of T cell responses to AZD1222 COVID-19 vaccine. Sequencing was performed with immunoSEQ multiplex PCR; in TCRdb, only in-frame clones are kept and a portion is missing. The profile covers more than 85,000 clones, with over 85% appearing a single time and 15% taken by the ten largest. The sample was peripheral blood, taken 28 days after the second AZD1222 dose. The receptors derive from an adult who received the AZD1222 COVID-19 vaccine.

This sequence joins TRBV6-2 or TRBV6-3 and TRBJ1-2, with TRBD1 matching 7 bases. CDR3 length: 13 residues. Germline CDR1 is MNHEY and CDR2 is SVGEGT. V gave up 4 bases and J gave up 4 bases; unmatched junction bases: 3. For the CDR3, the DNA is TGTGCCAGCAGTTCGGGACAGATCTATGGCTACACCTTC. Protein product: CASSSGQIYGYTF.

The chain is built from TRBV5-1 and TRBJ1-2; unclear D gene. Germline V gene lookup returns CDR1 SGHRS and CDR2 YFSETQ. CDR3 length equals 11 residues. V dropped 3 bases and J dropped 2 bases, with 2 bases sitting between them. The CDR3 is CASSSNYGYTF. CDR3 bases: TGCGCCAGCAGCTCAAACTATGGCTACACCTTC.

The rearrangement uses TRBV7-9 and TRBJ2-7, with D possibly matching TRBD1 (5 bases). The CDR3 contains 13 residues. Trimming removed 6 bases from V and 3 bases from J, with 12 bases in between. Germline V CDR1 and CDR2: SEHNR, FQNEAQ (reference sequence). The CDR3 protein is CASRLTEYYEQYF. The CDR3 DNA follows: TGTGCCAGCAGGCTGACAGAGTACTACGAGCAGTACTTC.

The V gene is TRBV6-5, the J gene TRBJ1-2, with 8 bases identical to TRBD1. Germline V CDR1 and CDR2: MNHEY, SVGAGI. The V segment lost 6 bases and the J segment 2 bases; nucleotides outside the gene matches: 8. The CDR3 spans 15 residues. This chain's CDR3 is CASRKADRANYGYTF. CDR3 DNA sequence: TGTGCCAGCAGAAAAGCGGACAGGGCGAACTATGGCTACACCTTC.

The J gene is TRBJ2-2, the V gene TRBV10-3; 8 positions match TRBD1. Trimming removed 2 bases from V and 5 bases from J; junction bases left unmatched: 13. The CDR3 runs 18 residues. The germline V gene has CDR1 ENHRY and CDR2 SYGVKD. CDR3: CAISETGQGARMTGELFF. In DNA form, the CDR3 reads TGTGCCATCAGTGAGACGGGGCAGGGGGCTAGAATGACCGGGGAGCTGTTTTTT.

J is TRBJ1-2 and V is TRBV7-2; D not certain. The V end was cut by 2 bases, the J end by 2 bases, with 12 bases between. The CDR3 has 15 amino acids. Germline assignment: CDR1 SGHTA and CDR2 FQGNSA. CDR3 bases: TGTGCCAGCAGCTTATTGGGGAGTTCGAACTATGGCTACACCTTC. Translating it yields CASSLLGSSNYGYTF.

CDR3 sequence: CASSLTGISTDTQYF. The CDR3, as DNA: TGCGCCAGCAGCTTGACAGGGATTAGCACAGATACGCAGTATTTT. V gene TRBV5-1 combines with J gene TRBJ2-3; maybe TRBD1 (6 bases). The V end was cut by 1 base, the J end by 0 bases, with 9 bases between. This CDR3 is built from 15 residues. Looked up from germline, CDR1 is SGHRS and CDR2 is YFSETQ.

This chain joins TRBV3-1 (or the pseudogene TRBV3-2) and TRBJ1-4; D unresolved. V gave up 2 bases and J gave up 0 bases, with 1 base separating them. Looked up from germline, CDR1 is LGHDT and CDR2 is YNNKEL (reference sequence). The CDR3 spans 13 residues. This chain's CDR3 is CASSQTTNEKLFF. The CDR3 nucleotides are TGTGCCAGCAGCCAAACAACTAATGAAAAACTGTTTTTT.

This rearrangement joins TRBV4-2 to TRBJ1-6; no clear D gene. V gave up 6 bases and J gave up 7 bases, with 13 bases separating them. The CDR3 runs 14 residues. CDR1 and CDR2 from the germline V gene are LGHNA and YNFKEQ. The CDR3: CASSPMGSNSPLHF. CDR3 nucleotides: TGTGCCAGCAGTCCTATGGGGTCGAATTCACCCCTCCACTTT.